Listed here are 25 T cell receptor beta chains from one sample, sequenced in a study of blood T cell repertoires in COVID-19 (dated by TCRdb to the early 2020s). Library prep was done by the immunoSEQ multiplex PCR assay. Here the immuneACCESS table is served through TCRdb, limited to in-frame sequences with V and J called. Missing clones are a known gap in these copies; in checked studies unresolved V genes cover under half, and the rest lacks a known reason. The sample table holds some 190,000 clones, of which 70% to 90% were seen once. The ten biggest clones cover 4.4% of the sample. The sample was peripheral blood. The receptors originated from a human donor in a cohort sampled during active COVID-19.

In nucleotides, the CDR3 is TGTGCCAGCAGTGTGGGACAGGGTGGGGGCTACACCTTC. This translates into CASSVGQGGGYTF. The chain links TRBV27 to TRBJ1-2; 9 nucleotides match TRBD1. The CDR3 has 13 residues. Germline V gene sequence: CDR1 MNHEY, CDR2 SMNVEV (reference sequence). V dropped 5 bases and J dropped 8; count of bases not matched to a gene: 6.

This clone came up a few times. The chain couples TRBV5-4 to TRBJ2-7, with 10 bases lining up with TRBD2. Germline CDR1 SGHNT, CDR2 YYREEE (reference sequence). V trimming: 4 bases; J trimming: 4 bases; junction bases outside the gene matches: 5. This CDR3 comprises 14 residues. CDR3 residues: CASSVSGGRYEQYF. DNA for the CDR3: TGTGCCAGCAGCGTTAGCGGGGGGAGATACGAGCAGTACTTC.

J is TRBJ2-3 and V is TRBV13; TRBD2 matches at 8 bases. Germline-derived CDR1 and CDR2 are PRHDT and FYEKMQ (reference sequence). The junction had 14 bases not matched to a gene; V was cut back by 6 bases and J by 3 bases. CDR3 size: 17 residues. CDR3: CASSTTRASGSTDTQYF. In DNA, the CDR3 is TGTGCCAGCAGTACCACCCGGGCGAGCGGGAGTACAGATACGCAGTATTTT.

J is TRBJ2-7 and V is TRBV6-2 or TRBV6-3; 7 nucleotides align to TRBD1. Unmatched junction bases numbered 7, after V lost 6 bases and J lost 2 bases. Germline-derived CDR1 and CDR2 are MNHEY and SVGEGT. The CDR3 sequence is 14 residues long. The CDR3 DNA reads as TGTGCCAGCAGCACGGGACAGAGCCCCTACGAGCAGTACTTC. Translating it yields CASSTGQSPYEQYF.

The chain combines TRBV19 with TRBJ2-7; D might be TRBD2 (6 bases). V was cut by 5 bases and J by 0 bases, with 14 bases left in between. Germline values: CDR1 LNHDA, CDR2 SQIVND (reference sequence). There are 15 residues in the CDR3. CDR3: CASSPDSGLSYEQYF. In DNA form, the CDR3 reads TGTGCCAGTAGTCCTGATAGCGGACTCTCCTACGAGCAGTACTTC. The variable domain in full, with the rest retrieved from reference TRBV19 and TRBJ2-7, is DGGITQSPKYLFRKEGQNVTLSCEQNLNHDAMYWYRQDPGQGLRLIYYSQIVNDFQKGDIAEGYSVSREKKESFPLTVTSAQKNPTAFYLCASSPDSGLSYEQYFGPGTRLTVT.

V and J are TRBV5-6 and TRBJ2-5; 10 positions agree with TRBD1. The J segment lost 2 bases and the V segment lost 4 bases, leaving 8 bases of the junction unmatched. CDR1 is SGHDT and CDR2 is YYEEEE in the germline V gene. The length of the CDR3 is 16 residues. CDR3 region: CASSLPGQGLQETQYF. DNA for the CDR3: TGTGCCAGCAGCCTACCGGGACAGGGGCTTCAAGAGACCCAGTACTTC.

The genes are TRBV2 and TRBJ2-7; 10 nucleotides align to TRBD2. Germline V gene data show CDR1 as SNHLY and CDR2 as FYNNEI. V was pared by 2 bases and J by 5 bases, with 6 bases of the junction left unmatched. This CDR3 contains 15 residues. CDR3 region: CASSEQLAGGDEQYF. CDR3 DNA sequence: TGTGCCAGCAGTGAACAATTAGCGGGAGGCGACGAGCAGTACTTC.

This chain joins TRBV20-1 and TRBJ2-2; 10 positions agree with TRBD2. Unmatched junction bases numbered 2, after V lost 3 bases and J lost 1 base. Germline CDR1 is DFQATT and CDR2 is SNEGSKA (reference sequence). This CDR3 contains 15 residues. DNA of the CDR3: TGCAGTGCTAGTCCTAGCGGGAGGAACACCGGGGAGCTGTTTTTT. Amino acid sequence: CSASPSGRNTGELFF.

The rearrangement links TRBV27 to TRBJ2-3; no clear D. Germline V gene lookup returns CDR1 MNHEY and CDR2 SMNVEV (reference sequence). The CDR3 length is 13 residues. Trimming removed 3 bases from V and 2 bases from J, with 6 bases in between. The CDR3 DNA follows: TGTGCCAGCAGTTTCTACCCCACAGATACGCAGTATTTT. Amino acid sequence: CASSFYPTDTQYF.

This clone was observed a single time. V and J are TRBV16 and TRBJ1-1, with D possibly TRBD1 on 5 matching bases. The CDR3 runs to 14 residues. CDR1 and CDR2 (germline): KGHSY, FQNENV. V shed 4 bases and J shed 4 bases, with 13 bases lying between them. As DNA, the CDR3 is TGTGCCAGCAGCCTCAGGGCCGGTGGCACTGAAGCTTTCTTT. Its protein is CASSLRAGGTEAFF. The whole variable domain, remainder taken from reference TRBV16 and TRBJ1-1, is GEEVAQTPKHLVRGEGQKAKLYCAPIKGHSYVFWYQQVLKNEFKFLISFQNENVFDETGMPKERFSAKCLPNSPCSLEIQATKLEDSAVYFCASSLRAGGTEAFFGQGTRLTVV.

The chain links TRBV27 to TRBJ1-2; D is unresolved. The CDR3 extends over 14 amino acids. Germline assignment: CDR1 MNHEY and CDR2 SMNVEV (reference sequence). V lost 7 bases and J 8 bases, leaving 20 bases between the germline ends. The CDR3 region is CASNSLLGGPGYTF. CDR3 bases: TGTGCCAGCAACTCCTTACTCGGCGGCCCCGGCTACACCTTC.

The genes are TRBV2 and TRBJ2-7; 9 nucleotides agree with TRBD1. The V gene end was trimmed by 9 bases and the J gene end by 6 bases; junction bases not matched to a gene: 9. Germline assignment: CDR1 SNHLY and CDR2 FYNNEI. CDR3 length: 13 residues. DNA for the CDR3: TGTGCCAGAAGCCGGGACAGGGAGGGCGAGCAGTACTTC. The encoded protein is CARSRDREGEQYF.

The V call is TRBV7-2, the J call TRBJ1-1; TRBD1 might be the D (6 bases). The CDR3 runs 14 residues. Germline V CDR1 and CDR2: SGHTA, FQGNSA. The V and J ends lost 5 bases and 6 bases respectively, with 16 bases between them. CDR3 in amino acids: CASSVDRVLSEAFF. The CDR3, as DNA: TGTGCCAGCAGCGTGGACAGAGTACTCTCTGAAGCTTTCTTT. The whole variable domain, filled in from reference TRBV7-2 and TRBJ1-1, reads GAGVSQSPSNKVTEKGKDVELRCDPISGHTALYWYRQSLGQGLEFLIYFQGNSAPDKSGLPSDRFSAERTGGSVSTLTIQRTQQEDSAVYLCASSVDRVLSEAFFGQGTRLTVV.

CDR3 amino acids: CASSLGLEGYNEQFF. CDR3 nucleotides: TGTGCCAGTAGTCTTGGACTAGAGGGCTACAATGAGCAGTTCTTC. This chain uses TRBV19 with TRBJ2-1; the match to TRBD2 covers 7 bases. This CDR3 has 15 amino acids. V lost 5 bases, J lost 3 bases, and 7 bases stayed unmatched. Looked up from germline, CDR1 is LNHDA and CDR2 is SQIVND (reference sequence). The whole variable domain, remainder taken from reference TRBV19 and TRBJ2-1, is DGGITQSPKYLFRKEGQNVTLSCEQNLNHDAMYWYRQDPGQGLRLIYYSQIVNDFQKGDIAEGYSVSREKKESFPLTVTSAQKNPTAFYLCASSLGLEGYNEQFFGPGTRLTVL.

V usage is TRBV4-3 and J usage is TRBJ2-7, with TRBD2 as a possible D gene (5 bases). V lost 5 bases, J lost 3 bases, and 17 bases lay in between. Per the germline V gene, CDR1 is LGHNA and CDR2 is YSLEER. The CDR3 contains 15 residues. The CDR3 nucleotides read TGCGCCAGCAGCTCCTTCGCGGGTGGTGGCTACGAGCAGTACTTC. Protein: CASSSFAGGGYEQYF.

V usage is TRBV24-1 and J usage is TRBJ2-1; the match to TRBD2 covers 7 bases. Germline V CDR1 and CDR2: KGHDR, SFDVKD. The CDR3 contains 13 residues. With V trimmed by 5 bases and J by 4 bases, 1 base remained unmatched. The CDR3 reads CATSVGGYNEQFF. The CDR3, as DNA: TGTGCCACCAGTGTGGGGGGGTACAATGAGCAGTTCTTC.

The chain joins TRBV2 to TRBJ2-1, with 12 bases identical to TRBD2. The CDR3 spans 16 residues. The germline V gene has CDR1 SNHLY and CDR2 FYNNEI. V trimming: 4 bases; J trimming: 5 bases; junction bases outside the gene matches: 6. The CDR3 loop reads CASSGRASGGDNEQFF. In nucleotides, the CDR3 is TGTGCCAGCAGTGGAAGGGCTAGCGGGGGGGACAATGAGCAGTTCTTC.

The chain is built from TRBV19 and TRBJ1-1; D uncertain. Trimming removed 4 bases at V and 3 bases at J, with 12 bases between. This CDR3 spans 14 amino acids. Germline CDR1 is LNHDA and CDR2 is SQIVND (reference sequence). CDR3: CASSKGFGDTEAFF. The CDR3 DNA follows: TGTGCCAGTAGTAAGGGCTTCGGGGACACTGAAGCTTTCTTT.

V is TRBV6-5 and J is TRBJ1-1, with 7 nucleotides matching TRBD1. V shed 2 bases and J 6 bases; nucleotides not matched to a gene: 9. The CDR3 totals 15 residues. CDR1 MNHEY and CDR2 SVGAGI come from the germline V gene. This CDR3 reads CASSYEGQINAEAFF. Written as DNA, the CDR3 is TGTGCCAGCAGTTACGAGGGACAGATCAATGCTGAAGCTTTCTTT.

This clone was recorded once. The chain joins TRBV18 to TRBJ1-2, with 9 positions matching TRBD1. CDR1 and CDR2 (germline): KGHSH, LQKENI. V trimming: 2 bases; J trimming: 4 bases; junction bases outside the gene matches: 17. The CDR3 has 19 amino acids. The DNA of the CDR3 is TGTGCCAGCTCACCATCCGCGGGGACAGGGACAGTATTATTCTATGGCTACACCTTC. Translated, it gives CASSPSAGTGTVLFYGYTF.

The chain employs TRBV12-3 or TRBV12-4 and TRBJ1-1; D may be TRBD1 (6 bases). Between the trimmed V and J ends, which lost 5 bases and 3 bases, there was a span of 10 bases. CDR3 size: 13 residues. The CDR3 DNA is TGTGCCAGCAGTGGGGGGGGCTACACTGAAGCTTTCTTT. As protein: CASSGGGYTEAFF.

This clone was counted between two and nine times. J is TRBJ2-7 and V is TRBV4-2, with TRBD2 matching over 12 bases. This CDR3 is 14 amino acids long. CDR1 and CDR2 (germline): LGHNA, YNFKEQ. Trimming cost V 4 bases and J 5 bases; bases outside gene matches: 3. The CDR3 nucleotides read TGTGCCAGCAGCCTGGGACTAGCGGGCCACGAGCAGTACTTC. It translates to CASSLGLAGHEQYF.

The genes are TRBV7-2 and TRBJ2-7, with 11 bases lining up with TRBD2. The trim removed 5 bases at V and 0 bases at J, leaving 3 bases unmatched. The length of the CDR3 is 15 residues. Germline V gives CDR1 SGHTA, CDR2 FQGNSA. CDR3 residues: CASSQTSGDSYEQYF. DNA of the CDR3: TGTGCCAGCAGCCAGACTAGCGGGGACTCCTACGAGCAGTACTTC. Full variable domain (remainder filled in from reference TRBV7-2 and TRBJ2-7): GAGVSQSPSNKVTEKGKDVELRCDPISGHTALYWYRQSLGQGLEFLIYFQGNSAPDKSGLPSDRFSAERTGGSVSTLTIQRTQQEDSAVYLCASSQTSGDSYEQYFGPGTRLTVT.

The genes are TRBV7-9 and TRBJ2-5; D possibly corresponds to TRBD2 (6 bases). CDR3 size: 17 residues. Trimming took off 5 bases at V and 3 bases at J, with 22 bases between the two ends. Germline V gene sequence: CDR1 SEHNR, CDR2 FQNEAQ (reference sequence). This chain's CDR3 is CASSPGRAGLGEETQYF. Written as DNA, the CDR3 is TGTGCCAGCAGCCCGGGCCGAGCGGGCTTGGGGGAAGAGACCCAGTACTTC.

The chain couples TRBV10-3 to TRBJ1-5, with D possibly TRBD1 on 6 matching bases. The CDR3 has 13 amino acids. Germline V CDR1 and CDR2: ENHRY, SYGVKD. V was pared by 5 bases and J by 7 bases, with 12 bases between. The CDR3 DNA reads TGTGCCATCAGTTTACAGGGTGGACAGCCCCAGCATTTT. The encoded protein is CAISLQGGQPQHF.